One sample yielded the 12 T cell receptor beta chains listed below, sequenced in a study of cytomegalovirus exposure and HLA in healthy donors. A multiplex PCR was run with 60 Vbeta primers and 13 Jbeta primers. TCRdb keeps only in-frame clones here, not all; method: immunoSEQ multiplex PCR. The table has some 71,000 clones, about 70% seen once; the top ten hold 7.5% to 9%. Sequencing used PBMCs. These receptors were taken from a man in his forties in good health and CMV-seropositive.

This clone was recorded only once. The rearrangement links TRBV9 to TRBJ2-4, with 9 nucleotides matching TRBD1. Germline lookup yields CDR1 SGDLS and CDR2 YYNGEE. J gave up 1 base and V 5 bases, and 1 base lay outside the gene matches. The CDR3 is 14 residues long. Here the CDR3 DNA reads TGTGCCAGCAGTGGACAGGGGGCCAAAAACATTCAGTACTTC. This translates into CASSGQGAKNIQYF.

In its sample, this clone was seen once. The chain links TRBV29-1 to TRBJ2-3, with 10 bases lining up with TRBD2. V lost 6 bases, J lost 1 base, and 10 bases stayed unmatched. This CDR3 spans 16 amino acids. Germline CDR1 reads SQVTM; CDR2 reads ANQGSEA. The CDR3 here is CSVAGIAGGRTDTQYF. In DNA, the CDR3 is TGCAGCGTGGCTGGAATAGCGGGGGGCCGCACAGATACGCAGTATTTT.

The V gene is TRBV7-6, the J gene TRBJ2-7, with D perhaps TRBD1 (6 bases). Trimming removed 5 bases from V and 7 bases from J, with 18 bases in between. This CDR3 is 14 amino acids long. Germline V gene sequence: CDR1 SGHVS, CDR2 FNYEAQ. CDR3 region: CASSPLGAHREQYF. The CDR3 DNA sequence: TGTGCCAGCAGCCCCCTGGGGGCGCATAGGGAGCAGTACTTC.

The CDR3 DNA reads as TGTGCCAGCAGTGACTCATACAGGGGGCTTGGGGCCAACGTCCTGACTTTC. Protein sequence: CASSDSYRGLGANVLTF. The chain uses TRBV6-4 and TRBJ2-6, with 9 bases that match TRBD1. Germline values: CDR1 MRHNA, CDR2 SNTAGT. The ends lost 0 bases at V and 3 bases at J; junction bases unmatched: 3. The CDR3 runs 17 residues.

The chain recombines TRBV27 with TRBJ2-7, with TRBD2 as a possible D gene (6 bases). The CDR3 extends over 12 amino acids. From germline, CDR1 is MNHEY and CDR2 SMNVEV (reference sequence). Trimming removed 2 bases at V and 6 bases at J, with 8 bases between. The CDR3 here is CASSLLGGEQYF. CDR3 DNA sequence: TGTGCCAGCAGTTTACTGGGAGGCGAGCAGTACTTC.

The table lists this clone with a count of one. The rearrangement uses TRBV28 and TRBJ1-5; D is ambiguous. The CDR3 sequence is 13 residues long. V lost 8 bases and J lost 0, with 8 bases in between. Germline V gene sequence: CDR1 MDHEN, CDR2 SYDVKM. In DNA form, the CDR3 reads TGTGCCAGCCTACAGCATAGCAATCAGCCCCAGCATTTT. Residues: CASLQHSNQPQHF.

The V and J genes are TRBV5-4 and TRBJ2-7, with 10 bases fitting TRBD1. The CDR3 length is 17 residues. The germline V gene has CDR1 SGHNT and CDR2 YYREEE (reference sequence). Trimming cost V 4 bases and J 0 bases; bases outside gene matches: 10. The CDR3 reads CASSPGQGSKTSYEQYF. In DNA form, the CDR3 reads TGTGCCAGCAGCCCGGGACAGGGGTCTAAAACCTCCTACGAGCAGTACTTC.

This clone has a single count. The chain links TRBV27 to TRBJ2-3; no clear D. The CDR3 extends over 14 amino acids. In germline, CDR1 is MNHEY, CDR2 SMNVEV (reference sequence). V dropped 5 bases and J dropped 1 base, with 10 bases sitting between them. For the CDR3, the DNA is TGTGCCAGCAGTCCTAGACCGGGCACAGATACGCAGTATTTT. Translated: CASSPRPGTDTQYF.

This clone was observed a handful of times. This chain joins TRBV11-1 and TRBJ1-2; 9 nucleotides align to TRBD1. Germline V gene sequence: CDR1 SGHAT, CDR2 FQDESV (reference sequence). With V trimmed by 5 bases and J by 5 bases, 6 bases remained unmatched. This CDR3 has 14 amino acids. In DNA, the CDR3 is TGTGCCAGCAGCGCGACAGGGGGTGGATATGGCTACACCTTC. Translating it yields CASSATGGGYGYTF. Based on the CDR3 plus reference TRBV11-1 and TRBJ1-2, the full variable domain is EAEVAQSPRYKITEKSQAVAFWCDPISGHATLYWYRQILGQGPELLVQFQDESVVDDSQLPKDRFSAERLKGVDSTLKIQPAELGDSAMYLCASSATGGGYGYTFGSGTRLTVV.

The chain couples TRBV18 to TRBJ2-3; a weak D match, TRBD1 (6 bases). The CDR3 has 15 amino acids. V was trimmed by 6 bases and J by 2 bases, leaving 15 bases between them. From germline, CDR1 is KGHSH and CDR2 LQKENI. CDR3 sequence: CASSIIDRNTDTQYF. CDR3 DNA: TGTGCCAGCTCCATAATTGACAGGAACACAGATACGCAGTATTTT.

The chain combines TRBV15 with TRBJ1-1; possibly TRBD1 for D (5 bases). The CDR3 has 14 amino acids. Per the germline V gene, CDR1 is LNHNV and CDR2 is YYDKDF (reference sequence). Trimming stripped 6 bases from V and 6 bases from J, with 17 bases between. DNA of the CDR3: TGTGCCACCAGTAAGGGACTGTCTTCTTCTGAAGCTTTCTTT. It codes for CATSKGLSSSEAFF.

This clone was seen only once. The chain joins TRBV7-3 to TRBJ2-7; D might be TRBD1 (6 bases). The CDR3 length is 14 residues. Germline CDR1 reads SGHTA; CDR2 reads FQGTGA. Trimming cost V 5 bases and J 4 bases, with 15 bases left between them. CDR3 region: CASSQGGRGYEQYF. CDR3 DNA sequence: TGTGCCAGCAGCCAGGGCGGCAGGGGTTACGAGCAGTACTTC.